The 19 T cell receptor beta chains presented below share a single source sample, sequenced in a study of control samples from healthy donors and cancer patients. TCRdb's table, derived via immunoSEQ multiplex PCR, lists solely in-frame clones and lacks some. The table lists approximately 82,000 clones, approximately 94% of them singletons, with roughly 1.2% in the top ten. The sequencing input was PBMCs. All receptors come from a woman aged 40 to 50 with lung cancer.

This chain links TRBV5-1 with TRBJ2-1; the match to TRBD1 covers 8 bases. The V gene's germline CDR1 is SGHRS and CDR2 YFSETQ. This CDR3 is built from 15 residues. V lost 3 bases to trimming and J lost 10 bases; unmatched junction nucleotides: 12. CDR3 bases: TGCGCCAGCAGCTGGACTCAGGGGGCCGTGGACGAGCAGTTCTTC. Amino acids: CASSWTQGAVDEQFF.

The chain employs TRBV3-1 (or the pseudogene TRBV3-2) and TRBJ2-7, with D unclear. This CDR3 has 14 residues. The germline V and J ends were trimmed by 1 base and 7 bases, with 14 bases remaining between them. In germline, CDR1 is LGHDT, CDR2 YNNKEL (reference sequence). The CDR3 protein is CASSQGVLDWEQYF. The CDR3 coding sequence is TGTGCCAGCAGCCAAGGGGTCCTCGACTGGGAGCAGTACTTC.

The chain links TRBV6-1 to TRBJ1-5; D is possibly TRBD1 (5 bases). The CDR3 consists of 16 residues. With 4 bases removed from V and 3 bases from J, the gap between germline ends came to 16 bases. CDR1 MNHNS and CDR2 SASEGT come from the germline V gene. This CDR3 is CASSGGPSGSNQPQHF. CDR3 DNA sequence: TGTGCCAGCAGTGGGGGCCCTTCCGGCTCCAATCAGCCCCAGCATTTT.

The chain couples TRBV5-1 to TRBJ1-6, with D tentatively TRBD1 (5 bases). The CDR3 totals 17 residues. Trimming removed 1 base from V and 9 bases from J, with 20 bases in between. Germline V lookup: CDR1 SGHRS, CDR2 YFSETQ. The CDR3: CASSLSLVGREGSPLHF. The CDR3 DNA reads TGCGCCAGCAGCTTGTCGTTAGTGGGCAGGGAAGGTTCACCCCTCCACTTT.

This chain joins TRBV6-5 and TRBJ2-1; 8 bases line up with TRBD2. Germline values: CDR1 MNHEY, CDR2 SVGAGI. Trimming cost V 0 bases and J 6 bases; bases outside gene matches: 1. This CDR3 comprises 14 residues. The CDR3 nucleotides read TGTGCCAGCAGTTACTCTGGGACTAGCAATGAGCAGTTCTTC. This gives the protein CASSYSGTSNEQFF.

The chain joins TRBV3-1 (or the pseudogene TRBV3-2) to TRBJ1-6; D is perhaps TRBD1 (5 bases). Trimming pared 1 base from V and 7 bases from J, leaving 8 bases between. CDR1 and CDR2 from the germline V gene are LGHDT and YNNKEL (reference sequence). The length of the CDR3 is 14 residues. In DNA, the CDR3 is TGTGCCAGCAGCCAAGGGGGCCTCAATTCACCCCTCCACTTT. Translated: CASSQGGLNSPLHF.

J is TRBJ1-3 and V is TRBV7-8; weak D call: TRBD1 (6 bases). Between the trimmed V and J ends, which lost 6 bases and 2 bases, there was a span of 11 bases. The CDR3 contains 14 residues. Germline CDR1 is SGHVS and CDR2 is FQNEAQ. The CDR3 protein is CASSQQGTGNTIYF. CDR3 coding DNA: TGTGCCAGCAGTCAACAGGGAACTGGAAACACCATATATTTT.

V and J are TRBV7-9 and TRBJ1-6; D is unresolved. The CDR3 is 13 amino acids. With 2 bases removed from V and 7 bases from J, the gap between germline ends came to 6 bases. Germline loops: CDR1 SEHNR, CDR2 FQNEAQ (reference sequence). CDR3 amino acids: CASSLIGNSPLHF. The CDR3, as DNA: TGTGCCAGCAGCTTAATCGGGAATTCACCCCTCCACTTT. Supplemented by reference TRBV7-9 and TRBJ1-6, the full variable domain reads DTGVSQNPRHKITKRGQNVTFRCDPISEHNRLYWYRQTLGQGPEFLTYFQNEAQLEKSRLLSDRFSAERPKGSFSTLEIQRTEQGDSAMYLCASSLIGNSPLHFGNGTRLTVT.

The V call is TRBV5-1, the J call TRBJ2-3; D ambiguous. This CDR3 has 15 amino acids. Germline CDR1 reads SGHRS; CDR2 reads YFSETQ. Trimming pared 5 bases from V and 2 bases from J, leaving 15 bases between. This chain's CDR3 is CASRYDPIATDTQYF. The CDR3 region has the DNA TGCGCCAGCAGGTATGACCCCATCGCCACAGATACGCAGTATTTT.

This chain connects TRBV28 to TRBJ1-1; 12 bases line up with TRBD1. V dropped 6 bases and J dropped 8; count of bases not matched to a gene: 7. Germline CDR1 and CDR2: MDHEN and SYDVKM. The CDR3 has 14 residues. As DNA, the CDR3 is TGTGCCAGCAGAGAAGGGACAGGGGGCTTGGAAGCTTTCTTT. Protein: CASREGTGGLEAFF.

This clone was recorded only once. J is TRBJ1-1 and V is TRBV6-5; 8 nucleotides align to TRBD1. V shed 6 bases and J 4 bases; nucleotides not matched to a gene: 4. CDR3 length: 13 residues. CDR1 and CDR2 (germline): MNHEY, SVGAGI. Here the CDR3 reads CASSPTGGTEAFF. CDR3 sequence (DNA): TGTGCCAGCAGCCCAACAGGGGGCACTGAAGCTTTCTTT.

The chain has TRBV12-5 and TRBJ1-1; D gene unclear. The CDR3 length is 13 residues. Germline V gene lookup returns CDR1 LGHNT and CDR2 FRNRAP. With 4 bases removed from V and 0 bases from J, the gap between germline ends came to 6 bases. This chain's CDR3 is CASGSQLNTEAFF. In nucleotides, the CDR3 is TGTGCTAGTGGTTCCCAGTTGAACACTGAAGCTTTCTTT.

J is TRBJ2-7 and V is TRBV2; the D gene is possibly TRBD1 (5 bases). From germline, CDR1 is SNHLY and CDR2 FYNNEI. Between the trimmed V and J ends, which lost 5 bases and 2 bases, there was a span of 22 bases. The CDR3 extends over 17 amino acids. The CDR3 DNA follows: TGTGCCAGCAGTTCGGACGCCCAGGGTGTACCAACCTACGAGCAGTACTTC. It codes for CASSSDAQGVPTYEQYF.

This chain links TRBV27 with TRBJ1-1; D unclear. There are 15 residues in the CDR3. Trimming took off 0 bases at V and 0 bases at J, with 8 bases between the two ends. The V gene's germline CDR1 is MNHEY and CDR2 SMNVEV (reference sequence). CDR3 protein: CASSLSVVMNTEAFF. DNA of the CDR3: TGTGCCAGCAGTTTATCTGTGGTAATGAACACTGAAGCTTTCTTT.

The sample holds one count of this clone. The chain links TRBV25-1 to TRBJ1-4, with D perhaps TRBD1 (5 bases). CDR3 size: 16 residues. V was clipped by 1 base and J by 0 bases, with 9 bases between them. The germline gives CDR1 MGHDK, CDR2 SYGVNS. CDR3 sequence reads: CASSESRGPTNEKLFF. CDR3 coding DNA: TGTGCCAGCAGTGAATCAAGGGGCCCAACTAATGAAAAACTGTTTTTT.

The rearrangement uses TRBV9 and TRBJ2-7, with D unresolved. The CDR3 covers 16 residues. V lost 1 base, J lost 2 bases, and 16 bases lay in between. Germline CDR1 SGDLS, CDR2 YYNGEE. CDR3 residues: CASSVNPNRLTYEQYF. The CDR3 region has the DNA TGTGCCAGCAGCGTAAATCCCAACAGATTAACCTACGAGCAGTACTTC.

The V and J genes are TRBV10-2 and TRBJ1-1, with D possibly TRBD1 on 6 matching bases. Deletions cut 1 base from V and 0 bases from J, with 9 bases between. CDR1 and CDR2 from the germline V gene are WSHSY and SAAADI. This CDR3 has 15 residues. This CDR3 is CASSELQGLNTEAFF. CDR3 bases: TGCGCCAGCAGTGAGTTACAGGGATTGAACACTGAAGCTTTCTTT.

V is TRBV6-4 and J is TRBJ2-6; D gene unclear. The CDR3 totals 14 residues. CDR1 MRHNA and CDR2 SNTAGT come from the germline V gene. Trimming shortened V by 6 bases and J by 2 bases, and 8 bases separated the two germline ends. The CDR3 region is CASSSATGANVLTF. The CDR3 DNA is TGTGCCAGCAGCTCCGCGACTGGGGCCAACGTCCTGACTTTC.

The genes are TRBV7-9 and TRBJ2-5, with TRBD2 matching over 9 bases. V lost 4 bases and J lost 10; bases outside the gene matches: 7. CDR1 and CDR2 (germline): SEHNR, FQNEAQ (reference sequence). The CDR3 runs to 13 residues. Here the CDR3 DNA reads TGTGCCAGCAGCTCGGGACTAGCCCTGAGCCAGTACTTC. As protein: CASSSGLALSQYF.